The rows below give T cell receptor beta chains drawn from one sample of a study of blood T cell repertoires in COVID-19. The protocol was immunoSEQ multiplex PCR, while the TCRdb copy is restricted to in-frame clones and leaves out a portion. This table has about 98,000 clones, 70% to 85% appearing once. Sample: peripheral blood. The receptors shown here come from a man between 70 and 80 years old with active or convalescent COVID-19. CDR3s include the opening cysteine and the closing phenylalanine or tryptophan. A D gene is named only where the DNA matches it firmly. The size of a clone is reported for some rows only, either as once, few or many, or as a class for expanded clones.

CDR3 DNA | CDR3 protein | J gene | V gene | clone size | D gene
TGTGCCAGCAGTACAGGTTCCTATAGCAATCAGCCCCAGCATTTT | CASSTGSYSNQPQHF | TRBJ1-5 | TRBV6-2/TRBV6-3 | . | .
TGTGCCAGCAGCCCCAGGACAGGGGCAGAAAATTCACCCCTCCACTTT | CASSPRTGAENSPLHF | TRBJ1-6 | TRBV7-6 | . | TRBD1
TGTGCCATCAGTGGCAACACAGGGATCTACGAGCAGTACTTC | CAISGNTGIYEQYF | TRBJ2-7 | TRBV10-3 | few | .
TGTGCCAGTGGACAGGGAATGGTGGGCACAGATACGCAGTATTTT | CASGQGMVGTDTQYF | TRBJ2-3 | TRBV19 | . | TRBD1
TGTGCCTGGAGGGCCAAGACTTCGGGGTATGGCTACACCTTC | CAWRAKTSGYGYTF | TRBJ1-2 | TRBV30 | . | .
TGTGCCAGCAGCCAAGGGGGACAAAACTACGAGCAGTACTTC | CASSQGGQNYEQYF | TRBJ2-7 | TRBV7-9 | . | .
TGTGCCAGCAGCTTCCAATACAGGGAAGGAAAGGAGACCCAGTACTTC | CASSFQYREGKETQYF | TRBJ2-5 | TRBV5-4 | . | .
TGTGCCAGCAGCTCCCGGGACAGGGCATCCGAGCAGTACTTC | CASSSRDRASEQYF | TRBJ2-7 | TRBV11-3 | . | TRBD1
TGTGCCAGCAGCTTACCACCGTGGGCTGGCAATCAGCCCCAGCATTTT | CASSLPPWAGNQPQHF | TRBJ1-5 | TRBV7-2 | . | .
TGTGCCAGCAGTCCACGGCGCCGGGACCTTCCAGGGGGCCAAGAGACCCAGTACTTC | CASSPRRRDLPGGQETQYF | TRBJ2-5 | TRBV9 | . | TRBD1
TGTGCCAGCGTCCCGGACAGGAAGGGAAGGTACGAGCAGTACTTC | CASVPDRKGRYEQYF | TRBJ2-7 | TRBV6-5 | . | TRBD1
TGTGCCACCAGCAGAGATGCAGGTTCTTTGGGAAACATTCAGTACTTC | CATSRDAGSLGNIQYF | TRBJ2-4 | TRBV15 | . | .
TGTGCCAGCAGCCAAGACAGCGGGGCATGGGAGACCCAGTACTTC | CASSQDSGAWETQYF | TRBJ2-5 | TRBV3-1/TRBV3-2 | . | TRBD2
TGTGCCTGGAGAGGCGCCTTGAGGACAGATACGCAGTATTTT | CAWRGALRTDTQYF | TRBJ2-3 | TRBV30 | once | .
TGTGCCAGCAGCTGGGGGGAGACAGGGAGGAACGAGCAGTACTTC | CASSWGETGRNEQYF | TRBJ2-7 | TRBV5-4 | once | .
TGTGCCAGCAGTGAAGGGCAGGGAAACACCATATATTTT | CASSEGQGNTIYF | TRBJ1-3 | TRBV2 | . | .
TGTGCCAGCAGTTTAGGCGTCGGTACAGGGGTGGGGGAGCTAGCTTTCTTT | CASSLGVGTGVGELAFF | TRBJ1-1 | TRBV27 | . | TRBD1
TGTGCCAGCGCCGGGGACAGGGCTCTAAAAGATACGCAGTATTTT | CASAGDRALKDTQYF | TRBJ2-3 | TRBV18 | . | TRBD1
TGTGCCAGCAGCCCGGGACTGAGGTACGAGCAGTACTTC | CASSPGLRYEQYF | TRBJ2-7 | TRBV12-3/TRBV12-4 | . | .
TGCGCCAGCAGCTCCAGACTTGGAGGAGAGACCCAGTACTTC | CASSSRLGGETQYF | TRBJ2-5 | TRBV5-1 | few | .
TGTGCCAGTAGTATAGATCTCGGGGGCGAGCAGTACTTC | CASSIDLGGEQYF | TRBJ2-7 | TRBV19 | . | .
TGTGCCAGCAGTTTATGGGCTAGCGGGGGGGTCAATGAGCAGTTCTTC | CASSLWASGGVNEQFF | TRBJ2-1 | TRBV27 | . | TRBD2
TGCGCCAGCAGCCTGGACAGAAGGGACACCGGGGAGCTGTTTTTT | CASSLDRRDTGELFF | TRBJ2-2 | TRBV4-1 | . | .